These T cell receptor beta chains were read from a single sample in a study of blood T cells in healthy people across ages. TCRdb called the 5' RACE reads again in MiXCR, with one record for every CDR3 protein. The sample has 1.5 million to 1.9 million distinct CDR3 sequences, 40% to 45% seen once; the top ten hold about 4%. Sequencing was carried out using blood. These receptors were taken from a woman aged 18-35 years in good health. Each CDR3 is given with its conserved first and last residue. Each record gives: clone size, D gene, J gene, V gene, CDR3 protein. A D gene is named only where the DNA matches it firmly. Only part of the rows carry a size: once, few, many, or a class if the clone is expanded.

>many|-|TRBJ2-3|TRBV12-3/TRBV12-4
CASSLGVLDTQYF
>few|-|TRBJ1-1|TRBV5-1
CASSLLTMNTEAFF
>-|-|TRBJ1-2|TRBV7-6
CASSQTPGAAGYTF
>-|-|TRBJ2-3|TRBV24-1
CATRQADTQYF
>-|-|TRBJ1-2|TRBV7-9
CASSSAPPGYLNYGHTF
>-|-|TRBJ1-2|TRBV12-3/TRBV12-4
CASSWGRPGIYGCTF
>-|-|TRBJ2-1|TRBV29-1
CSVGRQDYEQFF
>few|-|TRBJ2-1|TRBV7-9
CASSLFLQNNEQFF
>-|-|TRBJ2-2|TRBV20-1
CSARTGTGTGELFF
>few|-|TRBJ2-3|TRBV12-3/TRBV12-4
CASSLDEGDTQYF
>-|-|TRBJ2-1|TRBV6-5
CASSDSSSNEQFF
>-|-|TRBJ2-7|TRBV5-1
CASSGMPAYEQYF
>few|TRBD1|TRBJ2-7|TRBV29-1
CSVEDRGESYEQYF
>-|TRBD2|TRBJ2-1|TRBV6-4
CASSPVVSLAGAFREQFF
>-|-|TRBJ2-3|TRBV5-1
CASSLASPSTDTQYF
>few|-|TRBJ1-5|TRBV20-1
CSAERGQPQHF
>-|-|TRBJ1-4|TRBV7-9
CASSLCGAPDEKLFF